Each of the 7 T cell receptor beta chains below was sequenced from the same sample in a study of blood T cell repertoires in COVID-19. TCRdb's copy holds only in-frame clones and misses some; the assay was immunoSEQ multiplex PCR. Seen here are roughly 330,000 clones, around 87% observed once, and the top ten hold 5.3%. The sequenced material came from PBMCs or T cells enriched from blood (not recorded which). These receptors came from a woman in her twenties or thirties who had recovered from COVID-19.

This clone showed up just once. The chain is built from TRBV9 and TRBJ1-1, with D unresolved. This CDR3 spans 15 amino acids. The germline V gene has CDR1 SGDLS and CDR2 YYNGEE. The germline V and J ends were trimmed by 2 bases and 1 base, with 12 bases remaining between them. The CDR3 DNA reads TGTGCCAGCAGCGTTGGAGGGTGGGGGAACACTGAAGCTTTCTTT. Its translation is CASSVGGWGNTEAFF.

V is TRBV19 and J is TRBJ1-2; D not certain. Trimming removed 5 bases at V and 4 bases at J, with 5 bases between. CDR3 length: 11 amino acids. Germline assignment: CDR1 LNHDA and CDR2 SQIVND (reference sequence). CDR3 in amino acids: CASSPGYGYTF. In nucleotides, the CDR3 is TGTGCCAGTAGTCCGGGCTATGGCTACACCTTC.

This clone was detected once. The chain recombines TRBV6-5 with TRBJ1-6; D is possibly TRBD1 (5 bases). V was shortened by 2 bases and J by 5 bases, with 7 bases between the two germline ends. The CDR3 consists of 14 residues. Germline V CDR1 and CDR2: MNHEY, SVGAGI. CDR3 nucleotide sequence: TGTGCCAGCAGTTACGCAGGGAATAATTCACCCCTCCACTTT. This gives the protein CASSYAGNNSPLHF.

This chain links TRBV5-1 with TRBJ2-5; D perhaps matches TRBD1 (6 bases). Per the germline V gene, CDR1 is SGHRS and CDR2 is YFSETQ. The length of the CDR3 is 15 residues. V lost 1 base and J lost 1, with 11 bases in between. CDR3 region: CASSLRDTIQETQYF. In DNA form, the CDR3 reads TGCGCCAGCAGCTTGCGGGACACCATCCAAGAGACCCAGTACTTC. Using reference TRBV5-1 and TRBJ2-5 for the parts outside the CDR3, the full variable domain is KAGVTQTPRYLIKTRGQQVTLSCSPISGHRSVSWYQQTPGQGLQFLFEYFSETQRNKGNFPGRFSGRQFSNSRSEMNVSTLELGDSALYLCASSLRDTIQETQYFGPGTRLLVL.

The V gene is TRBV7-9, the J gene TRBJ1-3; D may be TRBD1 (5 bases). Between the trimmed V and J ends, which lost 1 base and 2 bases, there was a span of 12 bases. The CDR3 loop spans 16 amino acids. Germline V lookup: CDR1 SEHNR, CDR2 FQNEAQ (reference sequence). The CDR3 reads CASSLGGVGPGNTIYF. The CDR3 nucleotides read TGTGCCAGCAGCTTAGGTGGTGTGGGGCCTGGAAACACCATATATTTT. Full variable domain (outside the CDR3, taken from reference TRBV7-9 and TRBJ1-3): DTGVSQNPRHKITKRGQNVTFRCDPISEHNRLYWYRQTLGQGPEFLTYFQNEAQLEKSRLLSDRFSAERPKGSFSTLEIQRTEQGDSAMYLCASSLGGVGPGNTIYFGEGSWLTVV.

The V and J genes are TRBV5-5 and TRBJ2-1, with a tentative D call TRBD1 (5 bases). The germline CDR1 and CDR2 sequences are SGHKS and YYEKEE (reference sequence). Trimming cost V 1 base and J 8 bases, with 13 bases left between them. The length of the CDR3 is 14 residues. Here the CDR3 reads CASSLYPEGDEQFF. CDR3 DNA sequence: TGTGCCAGCAGCTTGTACCCGGAAGGGGATGAGCAGTTCTTC.

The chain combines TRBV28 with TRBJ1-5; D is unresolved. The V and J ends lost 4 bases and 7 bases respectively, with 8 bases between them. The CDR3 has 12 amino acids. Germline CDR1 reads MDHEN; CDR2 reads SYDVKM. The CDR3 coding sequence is TGTGCCAGCAGTTCCCCGGTCCAGCCCCAGCATTTT. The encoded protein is CASSSPVQPQHF.